This T cell receptor (beta chain) was captured in a study of cytomegalovirus exposure and HLA in healthy donors. Assay used: immunoSEQ multiplex PCR; TCRdb lists only in-frame clones, some missing. Counted here are over 200,000 clones, around 90% occurring once; the ten biggest clones make up 2.9%. The material sequenced was PBMCs. The TCR comes from a young woman in good health and CMV-seronegative.

The CDR3 nucleotides are TGTGCCTCCCAACCTACAGAGTATAGCAATCAGCCCCAGCATTTT. It codes for CASQPTEYSNQPQHF. The chain is built from TRBV6-5 and TRBJ1-5; D remains ambiguous. Germline CDR1 MNHEY, CDR2 SVGAGI. The CDR3 is 15 residues long. V gave up 11 bases and J gave up 0 bases, with 17 bases separating them.